This T cell receptor (beta chain) appears in the sequencing data of a study of T cell responses to AZD1222 COVID-19 vaccine. Study-level points and caveats: An increase in Spike-specific TCR breadth and depth was observed after two AZD1222 doses. Recipients of AZD1222 seropositive at baseline numbered only 5 to 7. Donors were largely white British and mainly female; clonal diversity was possibly underestimated.

Clones were read by immunoSEQ multiplex PCR, and TCRdb kept only the in-frame ones, dropping some. Here the sample spans about 120,000 clones, roughly 84% being singletons. Germline CDR1 MGHRA, CDR2 YSYEKL. CDR3 length equals 16 residues. Trimming shortened V by 5 bases and J by 2 bases, and 19 bases separated the two germline ends. This clone was recorded once. Its target is unknown. Pooled in the analysis were second doses at about 4 or about 12 weeks. The chain joins TRBV4-1 to TRBJ2-7, with D possibly being TRBD1 (6 bases). The receptor's source is an adult who received the AZD1222 COVID-19 vaccine. Specimen: peripheral blood, collected 28 days after the second AZD1222 dose. CDR3 loop: CASSDPEDSLTYEQYF. CDR3 in DNA: TGCGCCAGCAGCGACCCCGAGGACAGTCTCACCTACGAGCAGTACTTC.